These T cell receptor beta chains were read from a single sample in a study of response to subunit inactivated influenza vaccine. TCRdb reanalysed the RT-PCR reads using MiXCR and keeps one entry per CDR3 protein. The sample contains about 610,000 distinct CDR3 sequences, 12% to 15% of which appear only once. This material consisted of PBMCs from blood, taken less than 13 days after vaccination. Receptor source: a man over 45 who received an inactivated influenza vaccine. CDR3s include the opening cysteine and the closing phenylalanine or tryptophan. The D gene is left open where the match is weak. Clone size appears in some rows only: once, few, many, or a class for an expanded clone.

TGTGCCAGCAGCTTAAGGGCGGGGGGGGTTAAGTACAATGAGCAGTTCTTC | CASSLRAGGVKYNEQFF | TRBJ2-1 | TRBD2 | TRBV7-2 | few
TGTGCCAGCAGTCCAGTTTCCCAGGGGGAGACCCAGTACTTC | CASSPVSQGETQYF | TRBJ2-5 | - | TRBV28 | -
TGTGCCAGCAGCTTAGTTGGGACTAGCGGATGGGAGACCCAGTACTTC | CASSLVGTSGWETQYF | TRBJ2-5 | TRBD2 | TRBV7-7 | few
TGCGCCAGTGACGGGACAGGGGATAACACCGGGGAGCTGTTTTTT | CASDGTGDNTGELFF | TRBJ2-2 | TRBD1 | TRBV5-1 | -
TGCGCCAGCAGTGAGTCGAGGCTCGGGGGCTACACCTTC | CASSESRLGGYTF | TRBJ1-2 | - | TRBV10-1 | -
TGCGCCAGCAGCTTGGCAAGTGGGGGGCGCCAAGAGACCCAGTACTTC | CASSLASGGRQETQYF | TRBJ2-5 | - | TRBV5-1 | few
TGTGCCAGCAGACCTAGGGGGGGACAGTTTGCGGAGACCCAGTACTTC | CASRPRGGQFAETQYF | TRBJ2-5 | - | TRBV12-3/TRBV12-4 | few
TGTGCCAGCAGCTTAGCGCGGGACAATGAGCAGTTCTTC | CASSLARDNEQFF | TRBJ2-1 | - | TRBV7-2 | many
TGCGCCAGCGGAAGTACCTTGAACACTGAAGCTTTCTTT | CASGSTLNTEAFF | TRBJ1-1 | - | TRBV4-3 | few
TGTGCCAGCTCACCACTCCCACTAGCGGGAGTCGTAGATACGCAGTATTTT | CASSPLPLAGVVDTQYF | TRBJ2-3 | TRBD2 | TRBV18 | few
TGTGCCAGCAGTGAAACAAGTGTGGAGACCCAGTACTTC | CASSETSVETQYF | TRBJ2-5 | - | TRBV2 | many
TGTGCCAGCAGCTTACCAGCGGGGCTCTACAATGAGCAGTTCTTC | CASSLPAGLYNEQFF | TRBJ2-1 | TRBD2 | TRBV7-9 | -
TGCAGCGTTGTCCTAGGCCCCCAGGGATTATACGAGCAGTACTTC | CSVVLGPQGLYEQYF | TRBJ2-7 | - | TRBV29-1 | -
TGTGCCAGCGGCGGAAGATTTTTCGGCGGGAGGGGAGGGACCCAGTACTTC | CASGGRFFGGRGGTQYF | TRBJ2-5 | TRBD2 | TRBV28 | few
TGTGCCATCAGTGCCGCTGCTCCAGCGGGAGGGGAGACCCAGTACTTC | CAISAAAPAGGETQYF | TRBJ2-5 | TRBD2 | TRBV10-3 | -
TGCAGTGCCGTACATACCACCATGAACACTGAAGCTTTCTTT | CSAVHTTMNTEAFF | TRBJ1-1 | - | TRBV20-1 | -
TGTGCCAGCAGCTCCACTCGACAGGGTAACACTGAAGCTTTCTTT | CASSSTRQGNTEAFF | TRBJ1-1 | TRBD1 | TRBV7-9 | few
TGCAGTGCTAGCTACTACTTACAGGGGGATATTGGCAATCAGCCCCAGCATTTT | CSASYYLQGDIGNQPQHF | TRBJ1-5 | TRBD1 | TRBV20-1 | -
TGTGCCAGCAGCGGCCGGGACAGCTCCTACAATGAGCAGTTCTTC | CASSGRDSSYNEQFF | TRBJ2-1 | TRBD1 | TRBV3-1 | few
TGTGCCAGTAGCTCAAGGACAGGAGACTCCTACGAGCAGTACTTC | CASSSRTGDSYEQYF | TRBJ2-7 | TRBD1 | TRBV19 | -
TGTGCCATCAGGGGGACAAGCCAAGAGACCCAGTACTTC | CAIRGTSQETQYF | TRBJ2-5 | - | TRBV10-3 | -
TGCAGTGCGCAGCGAGACTCTGGGGCCAACGTCCTGACTTTC | CSAQRDSGANVLTF | TRBJ2-6 | - | TRBV20-1 | -
TGCGCCAGCAGCTTGGAGGGCAGAGTCTACACTGAAGCTTTCTTT | CASSLEGRVYTEAFF | TRBJ1-1 | - | TRBV5-1 | many
TGTGCCAGCAGTTACTCGATCCGGGAGAAGCTGTTTTTT | CASSYSIREKLFF | TRBJ2-2 | - | TRBV6-5 | -
TGCGCCAGCAGGGGGGACACGAGAAACTATGGCTACACCTTC | CASRGDTRNYGYTF | TRBJ1-2 | - | TRBV5-1 | -
TGTGCCAGCAGCCAAGGTGCGGCGACCCAGTACTTC | CASSQGAATQYF | TRBJ2-5 | - | TRBV3-1 | -
TGTGCCAGCAGCCGCTTAACAGGGGGCAGGGAGACCCAGTACTTC | CASSRLTGGRETQYF | TRBJ2-5 | TRBD1 | TRBV14 | -
TGCAGTGGGGGGACTCTGAACACCGGGGAGCTGTTTTTT | CSGGTLNTGELFF | TRBJ2-2 | - | TRBV20-1 | -
TGTGCCAGCCAGCGGGAGGGCCACGGCGATGAGCAGTTCTTC | CASQREGHGDEQFF | TRBJ2-1 | TRBD2 | TRBV6-2/TRBV6-3 | -
TGTGCCAGCAGCTTAGTAGCTTCCTCAACCACCGGGGAGCTGTTTTTT | CASSLVASSTTGELFF | TRBJ2-2 | - | TRBV7-8 | -
TGTGCCAGCAGCCCCGATCCTGGGGCCAACGTCCTGACTTTC | CASSPDPGANVLTF | TRBJ2-6 | - | TRBV7-9 | few
TGTGCCAGCTCTACGAACAGGGCCGCTAGCACAGATACGCAGTATTTT | CASSTNRAASTDTQYF | TRBJ2-3 | - | TRBV18 | few
TGTGCCATCAGATCCAGCGGGGGGGGGTACAATGAGCAGTTCTTC | CAIRSSGGGYNEQFF | TRBJ2-1 | TRBD2 | TRBV10-3 | once
TGTGCCAGCACCGGACAGCGGGGAGAGTCGTATGGCTACACCTTC | CASTGQRGESYGYTF | TRBJ1-2 | - | TRBV6-1 | -
TGTGCCAGCAGTGTGGAGGGTCTTAGCAATCAGCCCCAGCATTTT | CASSVEGLSNQPQHF | TRBJ1-5 | - | TRBV6-1 | -
TGCAGTGCTAGAGATAAGGGGTATTTT | CSARDKGYF | TRBJ2-3 | - | TRBV20-1 | few
TGCAGTGCCCCCACACTAGCGGGAGGGTACAATGAGCAGTTCTTC | CSAPTLAGGYNEQFF | TRBJ2-1 | TRBD2 | TRBV20-1 | few
TGTGCCTGGAGTTTGTACCTCCGGGTAGGAACCCTTTATGGCTACACCTTC | CAWSLYLRVGTLYGYTF | TRBJ1-2 | - | TRBV30 | -
TGTGCCAGCAGCTTAAGTTGGCGGGAGTATGGCTACACCTTC | CASSLSWREYGYTF | TRBJ1-2 | - | TRBV7-9 | -
TGTGCCAGCAGTTTCGGCGGGGCTGGGGCCAACGTCCTGACTTTC | CASSFGGAGANVLTF | TRBJ2-6 | - | TRBV12-3/TRBV12-4 | many
TGTGCCAGCAGCCCGCCCTATGGAAGGAGTACTTCTGAAGCTTTCTTT | CASSPPYGRSTSEAFF | TRBJ1-1 | - | TRBV14 | few
TGTGCCACCGGACCAACAGGGACCGGGGAGCTGTTTTTT | CATGPTGTGELFF | TRBJ2-2 | - | TRBV6-1 | -
TGTGCCAGCAGCCAAGGTGGGACCCCCGGGGAGCTGTTTTTT | CASSQGGTPGELFF | TRBJ2-2 | - | TRBV4-2 | many
TGCGCCAGCAGCTTACAGAATACTGAGCAGTTCTTC | CASSLQNTEQFF | TRBJ2-1 | - | TRBV5-1 | few
TGCAGCGTTGAATGGGGTGATGGCTACACCTTC | CSVEWGDGYTF | TRBJ1-2 | - | TRBV29-1 | -
TGTGCCACCACCCGGACAGGGACGGAGACCCAGTACTTC | CATTRTGTETQYF | TRBJ2-5 | TRBD1 | TRBV25-1 | -
TGTGCCAGCAGCGTCCTAGCGGGAGTTATAGATACGCAGTATTTT | CASSVLAGVIDTQYF | TRBJ2-3 | TRBD2 | TRBV9 | -
TGTGCCAGCAGCGTAGAGGGGGACACTGAAGCTTTCTTT | CASSVEGDTEAFF | TRBJ1-1 | - | TRBV9 | -
TGTGCCAGCAGGTCGGCAGGGAACTCCTACGAGCAGTACTTC | CASRSAGNSYEQYF | TRBJ2-7 | - | TRBV2 | -
TGTGCCAGCAGTCCCGGGAACCAAGAGACCCAGTACTTC | CASSPGNQETQYF | TRBJ2-5 | - | TRBV18 | many
TGTGCCAGCAGCTTAACGGGACAGGGGTACGAGCAGTACTTC | CASSLTGQGYEQYF | TRBJ2-7 | TRBD1 | TRBV7-3 | -
TGTGCCAGCAGTCTTACTAGCGGAAAATACAATGAGCAGTTCTTC | CASSLTSGKYNEQFF | TRBJ2-1 | TRBD2 | TRBV6-1 | few
TGCAGCGTTCTTAGCGGGGCGAGACAGTATTTT | CSVLSGARQYF | TRBJ2-3 | TRBD2 | TRBV29-1 | many
TGTGCCAGCAGCTCCGGACGGGGTCAGCCCCAGCATTTT | CASSSGRGQPQHF | TRBJ1-5 | - | TRBV6-1 | few
TGCAGTGCTAGTACAGGGGGACCAAAAGAGACCCAGTACTTC | CSASTGGPKETQYF | TRBJ2-5 | TRBD1 | TRBV20-1 | -
TGCAGCGTGAAGGCTAGCGGGAGTATTATCAATGAGCAGTTCTTC | CSVKASGSIINEQFF | TRBJ2-1 | TRBD2 | TRBV29-1 | few
TGCGCCAGCAGCTCCGGTGGGCGCCTTCCAAATGAAAAACTGTTTTTT | CASSSGGRLPNEKLFF | TRBJ1-4 | - | TRBV5-1 | -
TGCGCCAGCAGCTTGAGAACCCGGGGACAGGGGGTGACTGAAGCTTTCTTT | CASSLRTRGQGVTEAFF | TRBJ1-1 | TRBD1 | TRBV5-1 | -
TGCAGCGTTGAATTTGGCCGGGGGATGATCTACGAGCAGTACTTC | CSVEFGRGMIYEQYF | TRBJ2-7 | - | TRBV29-1 | once